Reported below is one T cell receptor beta chain. Its antigen is currently unknown. The sample originates from a study of siplizumab effects on memory and regulatory T cells. Study-wide points: Most proliferating CD4+ or CD8+ clones, roughly 75-97%, had no naive or memory assignment. Memory cells that were CD4+ and unstimulated gave rise to alloreactive sequences, which siplizumab significantly reduced.

CDR1 is ENHRY, CDR2 SYGVKD, per germline. Trimming took 3 bases from V and 5 from J, leaving 13 bases between them. The CDR3 sequence is 15 residues long. It was 75,000 to 100,000 TCR templates that were assayed per sample. Sequenced by immunoSEQ multiplex PCR; TCRdb stores in-frame clones only, minus some. Among about 120,000 clones listed, 85% to 95% were seen once. The sequencing sample was made of non-Treg CD4+ T cells sorted from blood. The chain has TRBV10-3 and TRBJ1-4; D ambiguous. The TCR was taken from a human donor in good health. CDR3 in amino acids: CAISDDLRSNEKLFF. The CDR3 bases are TGTGCCATCAGTGATGATCTCAGGTCGAATGAAAAACTGTTTTTT.